This entry describes one T cell receptor (beta chain). PCR was performed using 60 Vbeta and 13 Jbeta primers. Generated by immunoSEQ multiplex PCR, the TCRdb table keeps only in-frame clones and is missing some. In the table there are approximately 170,000 clones, approximately 70% of which are singletons. In germline, CDR1 is SQVTM, CDR2 ANQGSEA. After removal of 7 bases from V and 4 bases from J, the junction contained 10 bases not matched to a gene. The CDR3 is 14 residues long. The data were taken from a study of cytomegalovirus exposure and HLA in healthy donors. The clonotype was recovered from a young man in good health and CMV-seropositive. The sample consisted of PBMCs. The chain recombines TRBV29-1 with TRBJ2-1; 7 nucleotides match TRBD2. CDR3 sequence: CSALGGDAYNEQFF. In DNA form, the CDR3 reads TGCAGCGCCCTGGGGGGGGACGCTTACAATGAGCAGTTCTTC.